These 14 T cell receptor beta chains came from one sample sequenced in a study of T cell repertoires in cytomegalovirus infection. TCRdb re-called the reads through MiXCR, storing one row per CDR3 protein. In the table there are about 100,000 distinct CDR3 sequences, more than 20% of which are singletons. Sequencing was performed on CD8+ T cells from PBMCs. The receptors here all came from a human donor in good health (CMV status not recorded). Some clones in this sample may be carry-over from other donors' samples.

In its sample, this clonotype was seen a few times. The CDR3 region is CASSLVITGNTIYF. Written as DNA, the CDR3 is TGTGCCAGCAGTTTGGTGATCACTGGAAACACCATATATTTT. The chain combines TRBV28 with TRBJ1-3; D is unresolved. This CDR3 contains 14 residues. The germline CDR1 and CDR2 sequences are MDHEN and SYDVKM. V was cut by 3 bases and J by 2 bases, with 8 bases left in between. The variable domain in full, completed from reference TRBV28 and TRBJ1-3, reads DVKVTQSSRYLVKRTGEKVFLECVQDMDHENMFWYRQDPGLGLRLIYFSYDVKMKEKGDIPEGYSVSREKKERFSLILESASTNQTSMYLCASSLVITGNTIYFGEGSWLTVV.

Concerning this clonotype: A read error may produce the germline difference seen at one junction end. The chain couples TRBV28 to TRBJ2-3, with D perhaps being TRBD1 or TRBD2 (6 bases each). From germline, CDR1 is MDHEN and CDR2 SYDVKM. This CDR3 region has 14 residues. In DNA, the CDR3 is TGTACCAGCAGTACCGGGGGCCTCACAGATACGCAGTATTTT. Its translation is CTSSTGGLTDTQYF. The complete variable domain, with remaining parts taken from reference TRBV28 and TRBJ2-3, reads DVKVTQSSRYLVKRTGEKVFLECVQDMDHENMFWYRQDPGLGLRLIYFSYDVKMKEKGDIPEGYSVSREKKERFSLILESASTNQTSMYLCTSSTGGLTDTQYFGPGTRLTVL.

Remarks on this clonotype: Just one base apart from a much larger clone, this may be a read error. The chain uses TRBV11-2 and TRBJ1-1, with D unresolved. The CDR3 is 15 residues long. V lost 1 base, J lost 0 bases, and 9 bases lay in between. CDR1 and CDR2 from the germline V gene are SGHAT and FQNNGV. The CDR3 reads CASSLGEAMNTEAFF. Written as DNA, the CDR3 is TGTGCCAGCAGCTTAGGGGAGGCGATGAACACTGAAGCTTTCTTT.

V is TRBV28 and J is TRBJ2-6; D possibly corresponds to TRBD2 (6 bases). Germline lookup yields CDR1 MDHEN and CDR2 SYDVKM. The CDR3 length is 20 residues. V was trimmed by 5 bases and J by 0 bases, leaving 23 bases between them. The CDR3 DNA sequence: TGTGCCAGCAGTCCGTCGTGGGGAGGTGGCAGCACCTCTGGGGCCAACGTCCTGACTTTC. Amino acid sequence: CASSPSWGGGSTSGANVLTF.

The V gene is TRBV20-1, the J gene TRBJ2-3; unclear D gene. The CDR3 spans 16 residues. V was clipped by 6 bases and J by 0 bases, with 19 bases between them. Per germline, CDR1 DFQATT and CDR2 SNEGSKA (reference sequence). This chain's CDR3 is CSADALLDISTDTQYF. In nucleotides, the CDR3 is TGCAGTGCCGATGCCTTGTTAGACATTAGCACAGATACGCAGTATTTT.

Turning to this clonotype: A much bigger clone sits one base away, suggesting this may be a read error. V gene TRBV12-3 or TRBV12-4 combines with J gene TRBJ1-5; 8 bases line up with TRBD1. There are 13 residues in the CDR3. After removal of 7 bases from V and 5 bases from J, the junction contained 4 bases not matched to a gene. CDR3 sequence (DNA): TGTGCCAGCAATGGACAGGGCGATCAGCCCCAGCATTTT. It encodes CASNGQGDQPQHF.

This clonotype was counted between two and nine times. CDR3 DNA sequence: TGTGCCAGCTCACGACAGGGGGCTCTGAACACTGAAGCTTTCTTT. This codes for CASSRQGALNTEAFF. The chain employs TRBV18 and TRBJ1-1; the match to TRBD1 covers 10 bases. The germline V gene encodes CDR1 KGHSH and CDR2 LQKENI. The CDR3 totals 15 residues. V shed 4 bases and J 0 bases; nucleotides not matched to a gene: 2.

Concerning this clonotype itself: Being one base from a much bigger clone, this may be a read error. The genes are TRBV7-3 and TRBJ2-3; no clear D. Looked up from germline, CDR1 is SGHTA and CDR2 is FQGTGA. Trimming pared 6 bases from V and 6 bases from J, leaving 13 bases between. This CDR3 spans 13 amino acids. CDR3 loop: CASSRWSGDTQYF. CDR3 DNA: TGTGCCAGCAGTAGGTGGAGTGGCGATACGCAGTATTTT.

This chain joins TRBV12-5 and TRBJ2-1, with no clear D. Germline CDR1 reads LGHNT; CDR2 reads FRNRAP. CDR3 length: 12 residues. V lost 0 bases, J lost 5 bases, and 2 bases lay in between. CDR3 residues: CASGLVDNEQFF. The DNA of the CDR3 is TGTGCTAGTGGTTTGGTTGACAATGAGCAGTTCTTC.

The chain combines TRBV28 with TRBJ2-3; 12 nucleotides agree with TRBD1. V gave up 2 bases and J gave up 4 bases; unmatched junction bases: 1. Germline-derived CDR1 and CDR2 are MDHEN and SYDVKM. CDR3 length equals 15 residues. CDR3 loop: CASSLGTGGADTQYF. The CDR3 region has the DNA TGTGCCAGCAGTTTAGGGACAGGGGGCGCAGATACGCAGTATTTT.

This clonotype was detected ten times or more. CDR3 coding DNA: TGTGCCACCAAAACGGACGGGAATAGCAATCAGCCCCAGCATTTT. It is translated as CATKTDGNSNQPQHF. V is TRBV6-1 and J is TRBJ1-5; D not certain. Per germline, CDR1 MNHNS and CDR2 SASEGT. V lost 10 bases and J 0 bases, leaving 16 bases between the germline ends. The CDR3 runs 15 residues.

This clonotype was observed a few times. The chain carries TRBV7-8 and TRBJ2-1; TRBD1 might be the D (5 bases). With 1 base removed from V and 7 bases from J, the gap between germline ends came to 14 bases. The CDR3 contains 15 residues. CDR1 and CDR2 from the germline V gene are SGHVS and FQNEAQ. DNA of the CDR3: TGTGCCAGCAGCTTAGATCGTGCAGGGAAAAATGAGCAGTTCTTC. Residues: CASSLDRAGKNEQFF.

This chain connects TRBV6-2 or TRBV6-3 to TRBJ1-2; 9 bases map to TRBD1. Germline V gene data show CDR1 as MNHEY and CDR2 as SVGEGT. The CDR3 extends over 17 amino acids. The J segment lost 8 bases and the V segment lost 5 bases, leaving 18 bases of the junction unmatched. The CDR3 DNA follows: TGTGCCAGCAGTACGGCCCCGGGACAGGGATTGGCGAAAGGCTACACCTTC. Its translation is CASSTAPGQGLAKGYTF.

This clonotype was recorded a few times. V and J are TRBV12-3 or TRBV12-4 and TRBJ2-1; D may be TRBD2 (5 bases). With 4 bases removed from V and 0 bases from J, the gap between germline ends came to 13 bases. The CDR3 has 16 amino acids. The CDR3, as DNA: TGTGCCAGCAGTTCGGCGGGTAGTAGCTCCTACAATGAGCAGTTCTTC. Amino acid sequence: CASSSAGSSSYNEQFF.